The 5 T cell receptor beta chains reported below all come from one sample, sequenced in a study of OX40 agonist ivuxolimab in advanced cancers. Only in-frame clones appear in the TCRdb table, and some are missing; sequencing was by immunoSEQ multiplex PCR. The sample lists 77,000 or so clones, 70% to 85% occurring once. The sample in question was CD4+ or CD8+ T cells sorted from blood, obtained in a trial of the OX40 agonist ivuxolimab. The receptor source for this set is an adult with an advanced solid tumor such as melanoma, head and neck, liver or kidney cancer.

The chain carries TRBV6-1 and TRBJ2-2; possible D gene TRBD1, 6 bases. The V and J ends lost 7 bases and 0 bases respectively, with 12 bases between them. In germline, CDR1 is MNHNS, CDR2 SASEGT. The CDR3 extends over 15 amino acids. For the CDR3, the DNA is TGTGCCAGCACCCCCGGGACATCGAACACCGGGGAGCTGTTTTTT. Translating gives CASTPGTSNTGELFF.

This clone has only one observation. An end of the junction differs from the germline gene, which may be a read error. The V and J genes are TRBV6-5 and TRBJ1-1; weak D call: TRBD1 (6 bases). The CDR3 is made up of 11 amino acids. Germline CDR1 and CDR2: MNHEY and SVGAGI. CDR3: CASSYEGGLRF. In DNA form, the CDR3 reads TGTGCCAGCAGTTACGAGGGGGGGCTCAGGTTT.

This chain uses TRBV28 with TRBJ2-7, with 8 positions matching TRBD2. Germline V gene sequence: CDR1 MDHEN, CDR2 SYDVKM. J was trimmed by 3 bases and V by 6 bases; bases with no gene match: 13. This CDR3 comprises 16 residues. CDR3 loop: CASSFPLSGTVYEQYF. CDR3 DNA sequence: TGTGCCAGCAGCTTTCCTCTTAGCGGGACCGTCTACGAGCAGTACTTC.

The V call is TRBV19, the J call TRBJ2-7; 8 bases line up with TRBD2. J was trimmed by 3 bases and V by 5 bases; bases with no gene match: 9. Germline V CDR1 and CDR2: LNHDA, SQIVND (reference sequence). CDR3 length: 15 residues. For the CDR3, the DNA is TGTGCCAGTAGTGGGGAAGCGGGGGAGTTCTACGAGCAGTACTTC. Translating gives CASSGEAGEFYEQYF.

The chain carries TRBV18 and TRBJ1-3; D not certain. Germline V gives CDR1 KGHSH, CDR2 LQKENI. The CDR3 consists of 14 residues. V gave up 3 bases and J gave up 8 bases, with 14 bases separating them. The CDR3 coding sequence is TGTGCCAGCTCACCTTGGGAAGGGTCGGACACCATATATTTT. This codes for CASSPWEGSDTIYF.